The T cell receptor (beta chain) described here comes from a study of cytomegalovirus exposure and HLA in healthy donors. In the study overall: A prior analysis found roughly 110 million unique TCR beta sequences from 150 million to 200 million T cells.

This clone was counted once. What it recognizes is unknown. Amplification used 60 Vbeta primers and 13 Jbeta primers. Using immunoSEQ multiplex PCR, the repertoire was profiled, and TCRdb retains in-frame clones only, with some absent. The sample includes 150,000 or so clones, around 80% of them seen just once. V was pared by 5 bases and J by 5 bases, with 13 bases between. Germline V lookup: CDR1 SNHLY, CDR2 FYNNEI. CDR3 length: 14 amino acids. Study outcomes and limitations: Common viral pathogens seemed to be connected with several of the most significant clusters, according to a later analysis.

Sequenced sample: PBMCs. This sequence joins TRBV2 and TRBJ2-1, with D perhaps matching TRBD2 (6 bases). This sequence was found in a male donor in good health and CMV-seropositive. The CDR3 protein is CASSQSGRNNEQFF. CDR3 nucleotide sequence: TGTGCCAGCAGTCAGAGCGGGCGCAACAATGAGCAGTTCTTC. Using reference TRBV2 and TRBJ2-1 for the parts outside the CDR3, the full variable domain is EPEVTQTPSHQVTQMGQEVILRCVPISNHLYFYWYRQILGQKVEFLVSFYNNEISEKSEIFDDQFSVERPDGSNFTLKIRSTKLEDSAMYFCASSQSGRNNEQFFGPGTRLTVL.